Included here is one T cell receptor (beta chain) sequence, with context. Its antigen is currently unknown. V lost 5 bases and J 1 base, leaving 11 bases between the germline ends. This CDR3 is built from 14 residues. The source of the sample is a study of T cell repertoires in cytomegalovirus infection. For the study at large: Matching HLA type, along with CMV infection, was indicated by public TCR beta signatures.

TCRdb fed the reads into MiXCR, producing one record per CDR3 protein. This table has about 830,000 distinct CDR3 sequences, approximately 32% appearing once. The chain has TRBV12-3 or TRBV12-4 and TRBJ1-1; D is unclear. This receptor was identified in a human donor in good health (CMV status not recorded). Some clones in this sample may be carry-over from other donors' samples. The sequencing used cultured CD8+ T cells from PBMCs, collected from culture after CMV antigen stimulation. The CDR3 sequence is CASSIAPGNTEAFF. The CDR3 DNA follows: TGTGCCAGCAGTATCGCCCCTGGGAACACTGAAGCTTTCTTT.